Here is one TCR beta chain with its context. This receptor's antigen is unknown. No base-level quality is on record; no much larger clone is a single base apart. The data belong to a study of shared clonotypes between healthy human individuals (TCRdb year 2020). Broadly, across the study: A couple of women and a few men aged 18 to 49 years were included in the cohort. For each donor, CD4 naive and CD4 memory were each run on three plates, CD8 naive on two plates, and CD8 memory on one plate. Leukapheresis yielded between about 0.94 and 10 billion PBMCs per donor. To estimate repertoire size and how much clonotype sharing occurs between individuals, the study deeply sequenced the blood TCR repertoires of five healthy adults. Different laboratories and diverse techniques were used to prepare libraries and sequence TCR repertoires, to increase sequencing depth and limit assay-specific biases.

CDR1 LNHDA and CDR2 SQIVND are derived from the germline V gene (reference sequence). V lost 3 bases and J lost 1 base, and the count of bases not matched to a germline gene is 4. Including the terminal cysteine and phenylalanine, the CDR3 comprises 16 residues. The read is trimmed to its CDR3 DNA, 48 bases read in frame from base 1. TCR CDR3 regions were amplified from genomic DNA by multiplex PCR using the deep immunoSEQ assay. Extracted genomic DNA from each cell subset was distributed evenly across all wells of several immunoSEQ 96-well plates, and each plate was treated as a replicate. For sorted subsets, about 210 ng of genomic DNA, equivalent to 25,000 to 35,000 T cell genomes, went into each replicate PCR. Purified libraries were measured with a Qubit 3.0 fluorometer, size-checked on a Bioanalyzer 2100, and measured again with the KAPA Library Quantification kit. A separate single-read 150-cycle Illumina NextSeq 550 flow cell was used to sequence each immunoSEQ 96-well plate. Concerning the study's data processing: Because only junctional sequences without quality scores were contained in the immunoSEQ output, filtering matching that applied to full-length reads could not be performed. Sequences were annotated with PyIR, a Python wrapper for IgBLAST v1.9, using IMGT germline references to assign V/J genes and CDR3. Reads were removed for weak V/J assignments (E-value above 1e-6), missing CDR3, stop codons, out-of-frame junctions, or ambiguous translated residues. V3J clonotypes were defined as sequences sharing the same inferred V gene, J gene, and CDR3 amino acid sequence. Percentage overlap between repertoires was computed as shared unique clonotypes divided by the size of the smaller repertoire. Three approaches were used to assess repertoire richness: RTK rarefaction, the Chao1 estimator, and Recon v2.1 estimates of unobserved clonotypes. OLGA was used to compute generation probabilities for all TCRbeta clonotypes that the gDNA method yielded from several donors. TCRdb's version of the immuneACCESS table is confined to in-frame rearrangements and falls short of the full clone set. An unresolved V gene accounts for under half of the shortfall where checked; the remainder is of unknown origin. The D gene and trimming were derived from the DNA, and the V and J assignments and clone size from that table. This sample is represented by around 2,000,000 clones; about 95% of them were singletons. The top ten clones comprise 1.1% of the sample.

Results the study describes overall, beyond this receptor: Sharing across several donors was observed for approximately 5% of naive CD4, under 4% of naive CD8, over 2% of memory CD4, and roughly 0.43% of memory CD8 clonotypes. Sampling was limited to blood, and TCR repertoires in tissue likely differ from TCR repertoires in blood. Higher generation probabilities were observed for clonotypes shared by all four sorted-subset donors than for non-shared clonotypes. Incomplete sequencing was indicated by rarefaction of sorted-subset datasets, despite the large sequencing depth. Pairwise subsampling led to the expectation that sequencing depth would affect the degree of clonotype sharing among donors. Because the study included a small number of donors, the genetic and exposure-history diversity represented was limited. Larger estimated clonotype richness was generally found for naive subsets than for memory subsets.

For the CD8 naive samples, CD45RO-negative cells were positively selected for CCR7, yielding a CD45RA+CCR7+ population from which TemRA cells were excluded. The donors were healthy, HIV-negative adults with no recently reported acute infections or vaccinations. Every donor was a Caucasian adult residing in Nashville, Tennessee, USA. Blood was obtained by leukapheresis, after which PBMCs were separated by Ficoll-Histopaque density gradient centrifugation and cryopreserved in liquid nitrogen vapor phase. Analytical flow cytometry was used to check the purity and quantity of each magnetically sorted T cell population. Genomic DNA was isolated from every sorted fraction and measured by UV absorbance on a Nanodrop 2000c.

The sequenced sample consisted of naive CD8+ T cells sorted from blood. The cell subset or site label, read with the paper, signifies: CD45RA+CCR7+. The chain couples TRBV19 to TRBJ2-7, and 12 junction bases match TRBD2. The TCR was taken from a man aged 18 to 30 in good health. The bases are TGTGCCAGTAGTATCCCAGGACTAGCGGGATCCTACGAGCAGTACTTC. Its translation is CASSIPGLAGSYEQYF. Beyond the CDR3, the reference TRBV19 and TRBJ2-7 genes provide the residues; the full variable domain reads: DGGITQSPKYLFRKEGQNVTLSCEQNLNHDAMYWYRQDPGQGLRLIYYSQIVNDFQKGDIAEGYSVSREKKESFPLTVTSAQKNPTAFYLCASSIPGLAGSYEQYFGPGTRLTVT.